The clone carrying this T cell receptor beta chain was recorded once. Its antigen is as yet unknown. The same CDR3 can be traced to other DNA sequences in this sample. This CDR3 is built from 12 residues. The trim removed 6 bases at V and 4 bases at J, leaving 2 bases unmatched. Germline V gene lookup returns CDR1 SQVTM and CDR2 ANQGSEA. This specimen comes from a study of CD8+ T cells in alopecia areata. Regarding the study as a whole: Patients displayed less clarity in TCR sharing than mice, a finding possibly related to HLA.

Following RNA extraction, reverse transcription yielded cDNA that acted as the sequencing template. Method: immunoSEQ multiplex PCR; TCRdb's copy keeps in-frame clones and lacks some. In the table there are 200,000 to 250,000 clones, about three fifths of which are singletons. The chain couples TRBV29-1 to TRBJ1-2; 10 nucleotides agree with TRBD1. The specimen comprised CD4+ T cells sorted from blood, sampled at week 0. This TCR was sampled from a human donor with alopecia areata. CDR3 DNA sequence: TGCAGCGTCCGGACAGGGGGCTATGGCTACACCTTC. It specifies CSVRTGGYGYTF.